Described below is a single TCR beta chain sequence and its context. The antigen is unknown. Data came from immunoSEQ multiplex PCR; TCRdb stores just in-frame clones and leaves some out. Here the sample spans about 2.2 million clones, 90% to 95% being singletons. This sample stems from a study of shared clonotypes between healthy human individuals. Overall study results and limits: Enrolling few donors narrowed the genetic and exposure-history diversity that was represented. The naive CD4 repertoires of a few donors were compared, and roughly 5% of clonotypes were shared.

The CDR3 is made up of 14 amino acids. V lost 0 bases to trimming and J lost 1 base, with 6 bases between them. Germline V CDR1 and CDR2: MNHNS, SASEGT. Cells designated naive CD8 were CD45RO-negative and were positively selected for CCR7, with terminally differentiated effector memory CD45RA+ cells excluded. The J gene is TRBJ1-1, the V gene TRBV6-1; a possible D gene is TRBD1 (5 bases). Input material: naive CD8+ T cells from PBMCs. This receptor was obtained from a man between 18 and 29 years old in good health. Some clones in this sample may be carry-over from other donors' samples. CDR3 coding DNA: TGTGCCAGCAGTGAAGCGGGGCAGAACACTGAAGCTTTCTTT. As protein: CASSEAGQNTEAFF.